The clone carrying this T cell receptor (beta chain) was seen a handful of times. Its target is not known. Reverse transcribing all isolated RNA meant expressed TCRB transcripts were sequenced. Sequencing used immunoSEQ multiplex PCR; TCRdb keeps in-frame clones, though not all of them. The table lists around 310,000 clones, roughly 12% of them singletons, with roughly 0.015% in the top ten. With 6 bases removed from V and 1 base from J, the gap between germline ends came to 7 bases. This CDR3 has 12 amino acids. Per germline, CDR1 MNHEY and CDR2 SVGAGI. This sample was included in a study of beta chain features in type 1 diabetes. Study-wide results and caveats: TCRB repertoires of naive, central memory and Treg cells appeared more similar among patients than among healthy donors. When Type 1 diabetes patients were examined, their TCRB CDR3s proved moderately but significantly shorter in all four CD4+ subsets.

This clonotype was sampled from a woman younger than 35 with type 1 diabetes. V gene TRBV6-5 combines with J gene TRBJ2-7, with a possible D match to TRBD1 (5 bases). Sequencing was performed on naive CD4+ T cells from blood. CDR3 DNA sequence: TGTGCCAGCAGCCAGGGTTCCTACGAGCAGTACTTC. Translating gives CASSQGSYEQYF.